A selection of T cell receptor beta chains follows, all from one sample in a study of regulatory T cells in long-lasting Graves disease. TCRdb itself ran the multiplex PCR reads through MiXCR, one entry per CDR3 protein. This sample yields roughly 410,000 distinct CDR3 sequences, of which approximately 16% are seen a single time; roughly 8% belongs to the top ten. Separately, the same data were catalogued under a study of T cells in Graves' hyperthyroidism and ophthalmopathy.

Specimen: peripheral blood mononuclear cells (PBMCs), collected at new diagnosis, from a patient treated with antithyroid drugs. These receptors all come from a woman aged 40 to 50 with Graves disease. The CDR3 runs from the conserved cysteine through the conserved F or W. A D gene is named only where the DNA matches it firmly. Clone size appears in some rows only: once, few, many, or a class for an expanded clone.

d_call clone_size j_call cdr3_length v_call cdr3_nt cdr3_aa
TRBD2 many TRBJ2-7 15 TRBV5-4 TGTGCCAGCAGCTCTAAGTCTAGTGGCGGGGGCGAGCAGTACTTC CASSSKSSGGGEQYF
TRBD2 many TRBJ2-5 14 TRBV7-9 TGTGCCAGCAGCTTACTAGCGGGAGGCGGGACCCAGTACTTC CASSLLAGGGTQYF
TRBD2 . TRBJ2-1 17 TRBV29-1 TGCAGCTTCTTCTTCCCGGGACTAGCGGGACTCTCGACTGAGCAGTTCTTC CSFFFPGLAGLSTEQFF
. . TRBJ2-5 14 TRBV5-4 TGTGCCAGCAGCTTTAGTTTAGGGAAAGAGACCCAGTACTTC CASSFSLGKETQYF
TRBD1 many TRBJ2-5 14 TRBV7-8 TGTGCCAGCAGCCCCGACAGGGTTCGGGAGACCCAGTACTTC CASSPDRVRETQYF
. many TRBJ2-5 15 TRBV9 TGTGCCAGCAGCTTGGAGGGGGGTTTTCAAGAGACCCAGTACTTC CASSLEGGFQETQYF
TRBD1 many TRBJ1-4 13 TRBV12-3/TRBV12-4 TGTGCCAGCAGTTGGGACAGGGTGGGAAAACTGTTTTTT CASSWDRVGKLFF
TRBD1 many TRBJ2-7 13 TRBV5-1 TGCGCCAGCAGCCCTCTGACAGGGAACGAGCAGTACTTC CASSPLTGNEQYF
TRBD2 many TRBJ2-1 19 TRBV11-3 TGTGCCAGCAGCTCGAGGACTAGCGGGGACCACCGTACTTACAATGAGCAGTTCTTC CASSSRTSGDHRTYNEQFF
TRBD1 . TRBJ2-7 21 TRBV12-3/TRBV12-4 TGTGCCAGCAGTTTTAGTTCCGGGACAGGGGTCACCAGGACCATCAGCTACGAGCAGTACTTC CASSFSSGTGVTRTISYEQYF
. many TRBJ1-1 14 TRBV12-5 TGTGCTAGTGGCTCCGTTCAGGTCGCAGGGCAAGCTTTCTTT CASGSVQVAGQAFF
TRBD2 . TRBJ2-7 14 TRBV20-1 TGCAGTGCTAACCGGGTACGGACTAGCGGCGAGCAGTACTTC CSANRVRTSGEQYF
. many TRBJ2-2 14 TRBV11-3 TGTGCCAGCAGCCCCACCCGGACTGGGAGGGAGCTGTTTTTT CASSPTRTGRELFF
TRBD2 many TRBJ2-2 16 TRBV13 TGTGCCAGCAGCCTCCGACAGCGGGAGCGGACCGGGGAGCTGTTTTTT CASSLRQRERTGELFF
TRBD2 many TRBJ2-2 16 TRBV27 TGTGCCAGCAGACTCTCAGCGGGAGGGGGCACCGGGGAGCTGTTTTTT CASRLSAGGGTGELFF
TRBD2 few TRBJ2-2 15 TRBV3-1 TGTGCCAGCAGCCTAAGCGGGGATTACACCGGGGAGCTGTTTTTT CASSLSGDYTGELFF
. few TRBJ2-7 13 TRBV29-1 TGCAGCGTTACGACCCCGAGCTCCTACGAGCAGTACTTC CSVTTPSSYEQYF
. many TRBJ1-6 13 TRBV9 TGTGCCAGCAGCGTAGGGAGTAATTCACCCCTCCACTTT CASSVGSNSPLHF
TRBD1 few TRBJ1-2 16 TRBV6-1 TGTGCCAGCGGACTACTATTACCGGGACAGCACTATGGCTACACCTTC CASGLLLPGQHYGYTF
TRBD1 many TRBJ2-3 16 TRBV7-9 TGTGCCAGCAGCCCCATCGACAGGGACGACACAGATACGCAGTATTTT CASSPIDRDDTDTQYF
. once TRBJ1-1 16 TRBV11-3 TGTGCCAGCAGCCAGGCGGGGTTGGGCGAGGACACTGAAGCTTTCTTT CASSQAGLGEDTEAFF
TRBD2 many TRBJ2-4 15 TRBV6-1 TGTGCCAGCAGTGAAGCGGCTAGCGGGAGGGACATTCAGTACTTC CASSEAASGRDIQYF
TRBD2 few TRBJ2-2 19 TRBV7-9 TGTGCCAGCAGCCCAGGGGGTTTTACTAGCGGGACGAACACCGGGGAGCTGTTTTTT CASSPGGFTSGTNTGELFF
. many TRBJ2-7 18 TRBV7-8 TGTGCCAGCAGCTTAGGGGGGAGGTCTGGGGCGGTGATAGGCGAGCAGTACTTC CASSLGGRSGAVIGEQYF
. many TRBJ2-5 12 TRBV27 TGTGCCACGGGACGGCAGCAAGAGACCCAGTACTTC CATGRQQETQYF
TRBD1 few TRBJ1-6 15 TRBV9 TGTGCCAGCAGCGCCTCCGGGACAGATAATTCACCCCTCCACTTT CASSASGTDNSPLHF
. many TRBJ2-3 14 TRBV10-3 TGTGCCATCAGCCCCGGGGTACGGGCTGGTACGCAGTATTTT CAISPGVRAGTQYF
. few TRBJ2-1 14 TRBV9 TGTGCCAGCAGCGAGGACCCTACGGACAATGAGCAGTTCTTC CASSEDPTDNEQFF
TRBD1 . TRBJ2-1 12 TRBV28 TGTGCCAGCTCGGACAGGAACAATGAGCAGTTCTTC CASSDRNNEQFF
. many TRBJ2-4 14 TRBV2 TGTGCCAGCAGATCCAGCGGTCACAAAAACATTCAGTACTTC CASRSSGHKNIQYF
TRBD2 . TRBJ2-1 17 TRBV6-2/TRBV6-3 TGTGCCAGCAGTTACCCGCGCGGGAGTTTGGGTCGGGGGGAGCAGTTCTTC CASSYPRGSLGRGEQFF
TRBD1 . TRBJ2-5 14 TRBV7-9 TGTGCCAGCAGCCGAACGACAGGGGTAGAGACCCAGTACTTC CASSRTTGVETQYF
. few TRBJ2-5 14 TRBV20-1 TGCAGTGCTAGAAACCCCTCGGGACTCAAGACCCAGTACTTC CSARNPSGLKTQYF
TRBD1 many TRBJ2-1 15 TRBV12-3/TRBV12-4 TGTGCCAGCAGGCCGGGACAGGGGCGGTACAATGAGCAGTTCTTC CASRPGQGRYNEQFF
TRBD2 . TRBJ2-1 17 TRBV5-4 TGTGCCAGCAGCTTGGAAGTTATAACTAGCGGGAGAAATGAGCAGTTCTTC CASSLEVITSGRNEQFF
. many TRBJ2-5 21 TRBV10-2 TGCGCCAGCAGTGAGTCGAAGGGGCCGTCCGGGAGATTGGATTTAAAAGAGACCCAGTACTTC CASSESKGPSGRLDLKETQYF
. many TRBJ2-3 14 TRBV29-1 TGCAGCGTTGTCGGGACGCCTAGCACAGATACGCAGTATTTT CSVVGTPSTDTQYF
. . TRBJ2-6 17 TRBV9 TGTGCCAGCAGCGCTGACAGGCTTAGCTCTGGGGCCAACGTCCTGACTTTC CASSADRLSSGANVLTF
. many TRBJ2-2 12 TRBV6-1 TGTGCCAGCAATAATGGGCATGGGGAGCTGTTTTTT CASNNGHGELFF
. many TRBJ1-4 19 TRBV11-3 TGTGCCAGCAGCTTAGGCAGGGAAGGTTATTTATCGCCGAATGAAAAACTGTTTTTT CASSLGREGYLSPNEKLFF
. many TRBJ2-1 12 TRBV11-2 TGTGCCAGCAGCACTAGAAACAATGAGCAGTTCTTC CASSTRNNEQFF
TRBD1 . TRBJ1-1 16 TRBV28 TGTGCCAGCAGTTTTTCCCGGACAGGGAGTTTCTCTGAAGCTTTCTTT CASSFSRTGSFSEAFF
. . TRBJ2-5 17 TRBV5-1 TGCGCCAGCAGCTTGAGGGTTCCGGGGGCTATCGAAGAGACCCAGTACTTC CASSLRVPGAIEETQYF
. . TRBJ1-2 16 TRBV28 TGTGCCAGCAGTTTAATGGGGGTGGGTGGATACTATGGCTACACCTTC CASSLMGVGGYYGYTF
. many TRBJ1-4 15 TRBV28 TGTGCCAGCAGTCCCGACCGTGCAACTAATGAAAAACTGTTTTTT CASSPDRATNEKLFF
TRBD1 many TRBJ2-7 12 TRBV30 TGTGCCTGGAGTGAGACAGGGCACGAGCAGTACTTC CAWSETGHEQYF
TRBD2 many TRBJ2-2 18 TRBV11-2 TGTGCCAGCAGCCCCTTGTACGGCGGCGCGGGAGGTGCCCGGGAGCTGTTTTTT CASSPLYGGAGGARELFF
. . TRBJ2-3 15 TRBV3-1 TGTGCCAGCAGCCGGGGGGACTCCCTCACAGATACGCAGTATTTT CASSRGDSLTDTQYF
TRBD2 many TRBJ2-3 15 TRBV6-2/TRBV6-3 TGTGCCAGCAGTTACTCGGGGCGGGAGACAGATACGCAGTATTTT CASSYSGRETDTQYF
TRBD1 few TRBJ1-4 14 TRBV28 TGTGCCAGCAGATTCAGGGGGCTCGATGAAAAACTGTTTTTT CASRFRGLDEKLFF
TRBD2 many TRBJ2-1 16 TRBV29-1 TGCAGCGTTGAACCCCCTAGCGGGAGGTTCTACAATGAGCAGTTCTTC CSVEPPSGRFYNEQFF
. . TRBJ1-5 16 TRBV27 TGTGCCAGCAGTCCCTGGGGGGGGGCGAATCATCAGCCCCAGCATTTT CASSPWGGANHQPQHF
. many TRBJ2-7 12 TRBV28 TGTGCCAGCAGTTTGAGTGACTACGAGCAGTACTTC CASSLSDYEQYF
. many TRBJ1-5 14 TRBV6-9 TGTGCCAGCAGTTCAACAGGTTACAATCAGCCCCAGCATTTT CASSSTGYNQPQHF
. many TRBJ2-5 18 TRBV7-9 TGTGCCAGCAGCTTATTTAGGAGGGGGCCTAGGGCCCAAGAGACCCAGTACTTC CASSLFRRGPRAQETQYF
. few TRBJ2-2 13 TRBV3-1 TGTGCCAGCAGCCCCGCCGCGGCCGGGGAGCTGTTTTTT CASSPAAAGELFF